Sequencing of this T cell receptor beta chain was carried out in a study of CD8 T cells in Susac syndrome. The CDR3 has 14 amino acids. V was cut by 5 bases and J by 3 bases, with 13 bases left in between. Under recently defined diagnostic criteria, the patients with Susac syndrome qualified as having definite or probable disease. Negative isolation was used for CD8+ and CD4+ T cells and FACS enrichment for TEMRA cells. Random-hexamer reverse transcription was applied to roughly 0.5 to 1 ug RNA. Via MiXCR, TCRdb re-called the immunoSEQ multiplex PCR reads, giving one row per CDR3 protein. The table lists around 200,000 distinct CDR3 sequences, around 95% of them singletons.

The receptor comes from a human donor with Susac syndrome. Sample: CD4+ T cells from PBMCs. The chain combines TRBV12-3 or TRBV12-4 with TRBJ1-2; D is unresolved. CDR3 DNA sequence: TGTGCCAGCAGTCCTAACACCATCCACTATGGCTACACCTTC. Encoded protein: CASSPNTIHYGYTF.